The rows below give T cell receptor beta chains drawn from one sample of a study of OX40 agonist ivuxolimab in advanced cancers. The assay was immunoSEQ multiplex PCR, and TCRdb's table has in-frame clones only and misses some. The sample records tens of thousands of clones, 85% being singletons. Source: CD4+ or CD8+ T cells sorted from blood, taken in a trial of the OX40 agonist ivuxolimab. These receptor sequences come from an adult with an advanced solid tumor such as melanoma, head and neck, liver or kidney cancer. Each CDR3 is given with its conserved first and last residue. The D gene is left open where the match is weak. Some rows have no size entry. The others give once, few or many, or a class for an expanded clone.

CDR3 DNA	CDR3 protein	clone size	V gene	D gene	J gene
TGTGCTAGTGGTTTGGGTACCGCTGCAGGGACCTACGAGCAGTACTTC	CASGLGTAAGTYEQYF	few	TRBV12-5	-	TRBJ2-7
TGTGCCAGCAGCTTCTTGAGGACAGGCACTAACACCGGGGAGCTGTTTTTT	CASSFLRTGTNTGELFF	-	TRBV5-6	TRBD1	TRBJ2-2
TGTGCCAGCAGCGTAGGGATTAACAGCCTTTGGACTGAAGCTTTCTTT	CASSVGINSLWTEAFF	-	TRBV9	-	TRBJ1-1
TGTGCCAGCTCACCCTCACCGAGGGAGCTGAACACTGAAGCTTTCTTT	CASSPSPRELNTEAFF	-	TRBV18	-	TRBJ1-1
TGTGCCAGCAGCTTGAGGGGTGAAGGCGGGACTGAAGCTTTCTTT	CASSLRGEGGTEAFF	-	TRBV5-4	-	TRBJ1-1
TGTGCCAGCAGTTTGACGGGACTAGCCCGAACGGGGGCCTTCTACGAGCAGTACTTC	CASSLTGLARTGAFYEQYF	-	TRBV27	TRBD2	TRBJ2-7
TGCGCCAGCAGCCAAGATTTCCCAGGGCCCTATGAGCAGTTCTTC	CASSQDFPGPYEQFF	many	TRBV4-1	-	TRBJ2-1
TGTGCCAGTAGGAACCGGAGGGGAGAGGATGAAAAACTGTTTTTT	CASRNRRGEDEKLFF	-	TRBV19	-	TRBJ1-4
TGTGCCAGCAGCCCGACGCGACAGGGCAATCAGCCCCAGCATTTT	CASSPTRQGNQPQHF	few	TRBV5-4	-	TRBJ1-5
TGTGCCAGTAGTATCTCCCCGGCTAAAGAGACCCAGTACTTC	CASSISPAKETQYF	-	TRBV19	-	TRBJ2-5
TGTGCCAGCTGGGGAGCCAAAAACATTCAGTACTTC	CASWGAKNIQYF	-	TRBV6-5	-	TRBJ2-4
TGTGCCACCAGCGGCTCACGCTACGTTAACACTGAAGCTTTCTTT	CATSGSRYVNTEAFF	-	TRBV15	-	TRBJ1-1
TGCAGCGCCAGTGGGGGCTCGGGCACCGGGGAGCTGTTTTTT	CSASGGSGTGELFF	-	TRBV29-1	-	TRBJ2-2